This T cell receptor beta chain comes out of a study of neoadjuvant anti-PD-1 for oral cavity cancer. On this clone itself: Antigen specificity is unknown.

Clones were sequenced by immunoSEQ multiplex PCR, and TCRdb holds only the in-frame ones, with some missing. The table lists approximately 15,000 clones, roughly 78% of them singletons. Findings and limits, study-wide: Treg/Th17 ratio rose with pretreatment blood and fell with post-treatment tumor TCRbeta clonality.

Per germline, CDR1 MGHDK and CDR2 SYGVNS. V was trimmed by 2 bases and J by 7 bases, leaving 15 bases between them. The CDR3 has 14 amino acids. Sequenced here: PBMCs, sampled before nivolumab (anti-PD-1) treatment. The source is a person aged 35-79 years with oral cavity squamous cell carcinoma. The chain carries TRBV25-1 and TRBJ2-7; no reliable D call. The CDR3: CASSEAGSRIEQYF. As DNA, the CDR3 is TGTGCCAGCAGTGAAGCTGGCTCTCGGATAGAGCAGTACTTC.